The 10 T cell receptor beta chains below come from one sample, sequenced in a study of T cell changes during pregnancy in multiple sclerosis. Data came from immunoSEQ multiplex PCR; TCRdb stores just in-frame clones and leaves some out. The repertoire holds 25,000 to 35,000 clones, with under 95% as singletons. The specimen comprised CD4+ T cells from peripheral blood mononuclear cells, sampled in the second trimester of pregnancy. These TCRs come from a female donor in good health, enrolled as a control in a pregnancy study.

The chain links TRBV2 to TRBJ2-1; perhaps TRBD2 as D (6 bases). Between the trimmed V and J ends, which lost 7 bases and 7 bases, there was a span of 20 bases. The CDR3 is 15 residues long. From germline, CDR1 is SNHLY and CDR2 FYNNEI. The CDR3 region is CASTHTNGSYNEQFF. CDR3 nucleotide sequence: TGTGCCAGCACGCATACTAACGGGAGTTATAATGAGCAGTTCTTC.

This chain links TRBV11-2 with TRBJ1-4; D unclear. The germline gives CDR1 SGHAT, CDR2 FQNNGV. The V and J ends lost 3 bases and 8 bases respectively, with 10 bases between them. The CDR3 totals 13 residues. Here the CDR3 DNA reads TGTGCCAGCAGCTTTACCAACGGGGAAAAACTGTTTTTT. It codes for CASSFTNGEKLFF. Filled out from reference TRBV11-2 and TRBJ1-4, the complete variable domain reads EAGVAQSPRYKIIEKRQSVAFWCNPISGHATLYWYQQILGQGPKLLIQFQNNGVVDDSQLPKDRFSAERLKGVDSTLKIQPAKLEDSAVYLCASSFTNGEKLFFGSGTQLSVL.

V is TRBV2 and J is TRBJ2-2, with TRBD1 identical over 12 bases. CDR1 and CDR2 from the germline V gene are SNHLY and FYNNEI. V trimming: 6 bases; J trimming: 8 bases; junction bases outside the gene matches: 1. This CDR3 region has 13 residues. The CDR3 protein is CASRGQGAGELFF. In DNA form, the CDR3 reads TGTGCCAGCAGGGGACAGGGGGCAGGGGAGCTGTTTTTT.

This chain links TRBV6-5 with TRBJ2-7; 8 bases match TRBD1. There are 13 residues in the CDR3. Germline V lookup: CDR1 MNHEY, CDR2 SVGAGI. Trimming removed 6 bases from V and 6 bases from J; junction bases left unmatched: 7. CDR3 in DNA: TGTGCCAGCAGGCCCTCAGGGGGCGGCGAGCAGTACTTC. Translating it yields CASRPSGGGEQYF.

The chain recombines TRBV7-9 with TRBJ1-2; 8 nucleotides match TRBD1. Per the germline V gene, CDR1 is SEHNR and CDR2 is FQNEAQ (reference sequence). This CDR3 comprises 15 residues. The trim removed 5 bases at V and 1 base at J, leaving 6 bases unmatched. The CDR3 DNA sequence: TGTGCCAGCAGCCCCCTGGGACAGGTTAACTATGGCTACACCTTC. This codes for CASSPLGQVNYGYTF. The whole variable domain, remainder taken from reference TRBV7-9 and TRBJ1-2, is DTGVSQNPRHKITKRGQNVTFRCDPISEHNRLYWYRQTLGQGPEFLTYFQNEAQLEKSRLLSDRFSAERPKGSFSTLEIQRTEQGDSAMYLCASSPLGQVNYGYTFGSGTRLTVV.

This clone was counted a single time. The chain combines TRBV19 with TRBJ2-2, with TRBD1 matching 8 bases. Germline lookup yields CDR1 LNHDA and CDR2 SQIVND (reference sequence). This CDR3 has 15 residues. With V trimmed by 5 bases and J by 6 bases, 8 bases remained unmatched. CDR3 residues: CASSFRTGRAGELFF. CDR3 bases: TGTGCCAGTAGTTTCCGGACAGGGCGGGCCGGGGAGCTGTTTTTT.

The chain's CDR3 is CASKLGGNSYEQYF. The CDR3, as DNA: TGTGCCAGTAAGCTCGGGGGGAACTCCTACGAGCAGTACTTC. V usage is TRBV19 and J usage is TRBJ2-7; TRBD2 agrees at 7 bases. Looked up from germline, CDR1 is LNHDA and CDR2 is SQIVND (reference sequence). V was clipped by 7 bases and J by 0 bases; unmatched bases: 6. The CDR3 spans 14 residues.

This chain uses TRBV9 with TRBJ2-5; weak D call: TRBD2 (6 bases). From germline, CDR1 is SGDLS and CDR2 YYNGEE. This CDR3 contains 15 residues. Trimming shortened V by 4 bases and J by 4 bases, and 17 bases separated the two germline ends. The CDR3 DNA sequence: TGTGCCAGCAGCCCCCAGACTAGTTTTGGAGAGACCCAGTACTTC. Encoded protein: CASSPQTSFGETQYF.

The chain recombines TRBV19 with TRBJ1-5; possible D gene TRBD1, 6 bases. Trimming removed 4 bases at V and 2 bases at J, with 12 bases between. The CDR3 has 15 residues. Germline loops: CDR1 LNHDA, CDR2 SQIVND (reference sequence). CDR3 DNA: TGTGCCAGTAGTACGGGGGGCTGGGGCAATCAGCCCCAGCATTTT. It translates to CASSTGGWGNQPQHF.

The chain combines TRBV27 with TRBJ1-2, with D perhaps matching TRBD1 (6 bases). The CDR3 spans 18 residues. CDR1 is MNHEY and CDR2 is SMNVEV in the germline V gene (reference sequence). Trimming shortened V by 5 bases and J by 4 bases, and 26 bases separated the two germline ends. The CDR3 bases are TGTGCCAGCAGTGAATCCGGGACACCCTTCGGCTCTAGCTATGGCTACACCTTC. Its protein product is CASSESGTPFGSSYGYTF.